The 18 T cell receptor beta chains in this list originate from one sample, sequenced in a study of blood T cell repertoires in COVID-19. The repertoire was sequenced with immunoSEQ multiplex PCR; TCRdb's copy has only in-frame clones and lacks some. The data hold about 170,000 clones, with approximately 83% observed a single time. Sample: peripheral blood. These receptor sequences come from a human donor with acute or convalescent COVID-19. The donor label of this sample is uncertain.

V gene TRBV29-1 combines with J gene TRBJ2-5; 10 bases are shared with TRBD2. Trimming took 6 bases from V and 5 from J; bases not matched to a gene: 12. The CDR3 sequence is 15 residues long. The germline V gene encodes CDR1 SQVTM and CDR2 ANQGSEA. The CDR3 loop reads CSVLGLAGVGETQYF. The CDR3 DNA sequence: TGCAGCGTGTTGGGCCTAGCGGGAGTCGGGGAGACCCAGTACTTC.

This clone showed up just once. CDR3 in DNA: TGTGCCAGCAGTTTCGACATGGGGGGAGAGACCCAGTACTTC. Translated: CASSFDMGGETQYF. The rearrangement joins TRBV27 to TRBJ2-5; maybe TRBD2 (6 bases). Trimming cost V 3 bases and J 4 bases, with 12 bases left between them. Germline V CDR1 and CDR2: MNHEY, SMNVEV (reference sequence). This CDR3 has 14 residues.

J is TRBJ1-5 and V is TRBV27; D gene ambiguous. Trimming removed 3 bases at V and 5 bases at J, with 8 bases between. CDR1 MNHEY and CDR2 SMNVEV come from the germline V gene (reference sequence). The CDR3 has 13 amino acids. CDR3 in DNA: TGTGCCAGCAGTTTGTCAAAATATCAGCCCCAGCATTTT. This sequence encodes CASSLSKYQPQHF.

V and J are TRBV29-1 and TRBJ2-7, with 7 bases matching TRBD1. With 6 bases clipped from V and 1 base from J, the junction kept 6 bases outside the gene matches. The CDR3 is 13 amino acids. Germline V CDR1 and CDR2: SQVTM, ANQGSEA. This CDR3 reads CSVSTGISYEQYF. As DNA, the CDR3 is TGCAGCGTATCGACAGGGATTTCCTACGAGCAGTACTTC.

In DNA, the CDR3 is TGTGCCAGCAGCTTGAATTGGGGGACAGGGGAAAGGGCTTTCTTT. Protein: CASSLNWGTGERAFF. The rearrangement links TRBV5-6 to TRBJ1-1; 10 bases match TRBD1. This CDR3 is 15 amino acids long. The V segment lost 1 base and the J segment 11 bases; nucleotides outside the gene matches: 11. CDR1 is SGHDT and CDR2 is YYEEEE in the germline V gene.

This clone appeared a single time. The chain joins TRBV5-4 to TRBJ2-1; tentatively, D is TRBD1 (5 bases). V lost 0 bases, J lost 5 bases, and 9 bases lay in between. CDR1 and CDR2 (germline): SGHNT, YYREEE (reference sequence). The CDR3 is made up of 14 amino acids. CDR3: CASSLGRDNNEQFF. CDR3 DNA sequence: TGTGCCAGCAGCTTGGGCAGGGATAACAATGAGCAGTTCTTC.

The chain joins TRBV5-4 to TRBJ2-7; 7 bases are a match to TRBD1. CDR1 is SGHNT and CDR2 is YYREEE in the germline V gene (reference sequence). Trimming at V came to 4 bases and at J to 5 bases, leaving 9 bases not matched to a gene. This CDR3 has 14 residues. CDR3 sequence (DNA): TGTGCCAGCAGCCCACAGACAGGGAACGACGAGCAGTACTTC. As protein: CASSPQTGNDEQYF.

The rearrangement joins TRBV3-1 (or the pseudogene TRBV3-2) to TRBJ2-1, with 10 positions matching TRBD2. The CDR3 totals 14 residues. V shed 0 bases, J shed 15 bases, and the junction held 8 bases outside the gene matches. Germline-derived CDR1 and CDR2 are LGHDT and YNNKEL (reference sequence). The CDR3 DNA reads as TGTGCCAGCAGCCAAGATAGAGCGGGGGGGCCGGGGTTCTTC. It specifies CASSQDRAGGPGFF.

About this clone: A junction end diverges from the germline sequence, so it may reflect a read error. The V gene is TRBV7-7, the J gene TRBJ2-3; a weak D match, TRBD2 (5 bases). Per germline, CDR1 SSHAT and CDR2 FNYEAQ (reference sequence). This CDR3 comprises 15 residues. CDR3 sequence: CASSLGLAAADTQYF. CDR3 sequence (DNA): TGTGCTAGCAGCTTAGGGCTAGCAGCTGCAGATACGCAGTATTTT.

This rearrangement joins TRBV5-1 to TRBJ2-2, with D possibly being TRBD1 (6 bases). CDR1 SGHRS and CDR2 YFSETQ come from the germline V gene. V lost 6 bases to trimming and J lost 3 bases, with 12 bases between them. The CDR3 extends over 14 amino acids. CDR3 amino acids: CASTRSGDTGELFF. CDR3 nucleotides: TGCGCCAGCACCCGATCAGGGGACACCGGGGAGCTGTTTTTT. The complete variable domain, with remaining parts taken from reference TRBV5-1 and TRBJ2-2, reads KAGVTQTPRYLIKTRGQQVTLSCSPISGHRSVSWYQQTPGQGLQFLFEYFSETQRNKGNFPGRFSGRQFSNSRSEMNVSTLELGDSALYLCASTRSGDTGELFFGEGSRLTVL.

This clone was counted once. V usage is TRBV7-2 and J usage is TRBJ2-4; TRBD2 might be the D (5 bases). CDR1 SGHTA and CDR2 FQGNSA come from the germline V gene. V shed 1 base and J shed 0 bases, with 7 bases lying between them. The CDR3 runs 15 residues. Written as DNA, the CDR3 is TGTGCCAGCAGCTTAGACGGACTAGCCAAAAACATTCAGTACTTC. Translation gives CASSLDGLAKNIQYF.

The CDR3 DNA follows: TGTGCCAGCTCACCCAGGGTGGATCCTAATGAAAAACTGTTTTTT. It encodes CASSPRVDPNEKLFF. The chain carries TRBV18 and TRBJ1-4; possible D gene TRBD1, 5 bases. Germline-derived CDR1 and CDR2 are KGHSH and LQKENI. The CDR3 is 15 amino acids. Trimming shortened V by 3 bases and J by 3 bases, and 11 bases separated the two germline ends.

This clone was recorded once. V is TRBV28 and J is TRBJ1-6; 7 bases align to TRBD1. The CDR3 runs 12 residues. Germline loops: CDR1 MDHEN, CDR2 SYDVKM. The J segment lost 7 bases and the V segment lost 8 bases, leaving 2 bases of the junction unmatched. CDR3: CASGTVNSPLHF. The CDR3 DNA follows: TGTGCCAGCGGGACAGTGAATTCACCCCTCCACTTT.

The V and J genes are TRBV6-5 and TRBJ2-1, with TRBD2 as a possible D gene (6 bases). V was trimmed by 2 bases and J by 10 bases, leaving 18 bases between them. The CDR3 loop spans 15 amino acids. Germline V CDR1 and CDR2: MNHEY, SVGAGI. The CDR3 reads CASSYRTNRNLEQFF. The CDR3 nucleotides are TGTGCCAGCAGTTACCGGACTAACCGAAATTTGGAGCAGTTCTTC.

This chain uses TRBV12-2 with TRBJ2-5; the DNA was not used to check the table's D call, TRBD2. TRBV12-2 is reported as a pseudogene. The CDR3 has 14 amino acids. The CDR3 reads CASRGRLASETQYF. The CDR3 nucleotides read TGTGCAAGTCGCGGGAGACTAGCGTCTGAGACCCAGTACTTC.

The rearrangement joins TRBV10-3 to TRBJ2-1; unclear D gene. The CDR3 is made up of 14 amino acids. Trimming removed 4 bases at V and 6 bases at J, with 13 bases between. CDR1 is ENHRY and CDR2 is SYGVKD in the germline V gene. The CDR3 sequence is CAISAPGQGNEQFF. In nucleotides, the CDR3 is TGTGCCATCAGTGCGCCAGGTCAAGGCAATGAGCAGTTCTTC.

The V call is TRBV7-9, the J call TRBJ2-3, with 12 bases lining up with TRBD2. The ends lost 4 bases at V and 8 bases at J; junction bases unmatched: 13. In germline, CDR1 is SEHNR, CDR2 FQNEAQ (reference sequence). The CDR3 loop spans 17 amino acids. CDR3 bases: TGTGCCAGCAGCTCGCCCGAAGGACTAGCGGGATCGATTACGCAGTATTTT. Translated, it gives CASSSPEGLAGSITQYF.

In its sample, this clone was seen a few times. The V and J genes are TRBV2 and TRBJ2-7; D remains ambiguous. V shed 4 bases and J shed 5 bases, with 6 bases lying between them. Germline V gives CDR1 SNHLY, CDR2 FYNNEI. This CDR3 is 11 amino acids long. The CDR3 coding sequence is TGTGCCAGCAGTGCTCGGGACGAGCAGTACTTC. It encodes CASSARDEQYF.